Each of the 28 T cell receptor beta chains below was sequenced from the same sample in a study of T cells in localized non-small cell lung cancer. TCRdb keeps only in-frame clones here, not all; method: immunoSEQ multiplex PCR. The sample records about 41,000 clones, about 85% being singletons. The sample here was peripheral blood, taken before any cancer treatment. These receptors were obtained from a woman aged 18-50 years with stage III lung adenocarcinoma.

The V and J genes are TRBV11-2 and TRBJ1-1; 9 bases match TRBD1. CDR1 is SGHAT, CDR2 FQNNGV, per germline. V shed 5 bases, J shed 1 base, and the junction held 5 bases outside the gene matches. The CDR3 extends over 15 amino acids. In nucleotides, the CDR3 is TGTGCCAGCAGCGCCGGACAGGGGTCGAACACTGAAGCTTTCTTT. The encoded protein is CASSAGQGSNTEAFF.

The V gene is TRBV5-6, the J gene TRBJ2-7; D remains unclear. This CDR3 region has 14 residues. Trimming took 2 bases from V and 6 from J, leaving 15 bases between them. The germline gives CDR1 SGHDT, CDR2 YYEEEE. The CDR3 is CASSLGPPVGEQYF. The CDR3 coding sequence is TGTGCCAGCAGCTTAGGCCCGCCCGTTGGCGAGCAGTACTTC.

The chain recombines TRBV15 with TRBJ2-7; 10 bases are a match to TRBD1. V shed 9 bases and J 3 bases; nucleotides not matched to a gene: 14. The CDR3 is made up of 16 amino acids. The germline V gene has CDR1 LNHNV and CDR2 YYDKDF (reference sequence). CDR3 DNA sequence: TGTGCCACTTCGGGACAGGGGATAGGCGGGGGCTACGAGCAGTACTTC. Protein: CATSGQGIGGGYEQYF.

The chain links TRBV11-1 to TRBJ1-1, with D hard to call. Trimming left V 3 bases short and J 1 base short, with 9 bases between. CDR3 size: 14 residues. Germline V gene data show CDR1 as SGHAT and CDR2 as FQDESV (reference sequence). The CDR3 nucleotides are TGTGCCAGCAGCTTCGTCATATCGAACACTGAAGCTTTCTTT. Translated: CASSFVISNTEAFF. Combining the CDR3 with reference TRBV11-1 and TRBJ1-1 gives the whole variable domain EAEVAQSPRYKITEKSQAVAFWCDPISGHATLYWYRQILGQGPELLVQFQDESVVDDSQLPKDRFSAERLKGVDSTLKIQPAELGDSAMYLCASSFVISNTEAFFGQGTRLTVV.

This clone is categorized as medium-sized (0.01 to 0.1%). This chain connects TRBV7-9 to TRBJ2-1, with D possibly being TRBD2 (6 bases). The V gene's germline CDR1 is SEHNR and CDR2 FQNEAQ (reference sequence). The CDR3 extends over 12 amino acids. Trimming pared 5 bases from V and 8 bases from J, leaving 10 bases between. The CDR3 region is CASSPGTDEQFF. The CDR3 region has the DNA TGTGCCAGCAGCCCCGGGACTGATGAGCAGTTCTTC.

The V call is TRBV4-2, the J call TRBJ2-7; weak D call: TRBD1 (5 bases). Trimming removed 2 bases at V and 2 bases at J, with 16 bases between. Germline lookup yields CDR1 LGHNA and CDR2 YNFKEQ. The CDR3 is 16 residues long. The CDR3 is CASSQLSSGQPYEQYF. CDR3 DNA: TGTGCCAGCAGCCAACTTTCCTCAGGACAACCCTACGAGCAGTACTTC.

V gene TRBV6-1 combines with J gene TRBJ1-2; possibly TRBD1 for D (6 bases). CDR1 and CDR2 from the germline V gene are MNHNS and SASEGT. There are 15 residues in the CDR3. V shed 5 bases and J shed 8 bases, with 21 bases lying between them. The CDR3 loop reads CASSPNPGDSRGYTF. CDR3 coding DNA: TGTGCCAGCAGTCCTAACCCAGGGGACTCACGGGGCTACACCTTC.

Turning to this clone: The same CDR3 arises from other DNA sequences in this sample as well. This sequence joins TRBV6-6 and TRBJ1-1; D is undetermined. Trimming left V 8 bases short and J 2 bases short, with 3 bases between. This CDR3 spans 10 amino acids. CDR1 and CDR2 (germline): MNHNY, SVGAGI (reference sequence). CDR3 DNA: TGTGCCAGCCGTAACACTGAAGCTTTCTTT. Translated: CASRNTEAFF.

This clone was picked up one time. V and J are TRBV6-5 and TRBJ1-5; a weak D match, TRBD1 (6 bases). V was cut by 6 bases and J by 5 bases, with 14 bases left in between. Looked up from germline, CDR1 is MNHEY and CDR2 is SVGAGI. The CDR3 runs to 14 residues. DNA for the CDR3: TGTGCCAGCAGCGGGAGGAGGGGGGATCAGCCCCAGCATTTT. Encoded protein: CASSGRRGDQPQHF.

The genes are TRBV9 and TRBJ1-1; TRBD1 is a possible D gene (5 bases). In germline, CDR1 is SGDLS, CDR2 YYNGEE. The CDR3 is 14 amino acids. V was pared by 6 bases and J by 1 base, with 13 bases between. In DNA, the CDR3 is TGTGCCAGCAAGGCAGGGTCGGGGAACACTGAAGCTTTCTTT. This sequence encodes CASKAGSGNTEAFF.

V usage is TRBV11-2 and J usage is TRBJ2-1; a possible D gene is TRBD2 (5 bases). Germline CDR1 reads SGHAT; CDR2 reads FQNNGV. CDR3 length: 13 amino acids. Trimming removed 4 bases at V and 7 bases at J, with 11 bases between. The CDR3 nucleotides are TGTGCCAGCAGCTCCTCCGGGGAGAATGAGCAGTTCTTC. Its protein product is CASSSSGENEQFF.

This chain links TRBV19 with TRBJ2-5, with TRBD2 identical over 7 bases. This CDR3 has 14 amino acids. The ends lost 3 bases at V and 5 bases at J; junction bases unmatched: 6. Germline values: CDR1 LNHDA, CDR2 SQIVND (reference sequence). Here the CDR3 DNA reads TGTGCCAGTAGTATGAGGCTAGCGGTGGAGACCCAGTACTTC. It specifies CASSMRLAVETQYF.

The rearrangement links TRBV4-2 to TRBJ2-1; TRBD2 matches at 9 bases. There are 17 residues in the CDR3. V shed 0 bases and J 4 bases; nucleotides not matched to a gene: 7. Per germline, CDR1 LGHNA and CDR2 YNFKEQ. The CDR3 DNA reads TGTGCCAGCAGCCAAGAAGGGGTTAGCGGGGGTTACAATGAGCAGTTCTTC. Translated: CASSQEGVSGGYNEQFF.

This chain joins TRBV27 and TRBJ2-5; tentatively, D is TRBD1 (6 bases). The CDR3 spans 12 residues. Trimming took 6 bases from V and 2 from J, leaving 7 bases between them. CDR1 MNHEY and CDR2 SMNVEV come from the germline V gene (reference sequence). CDR3 sequence reads: CASRRGQETQYF. CDR3 nucleotides: TGTGCCAGCAGAAGGGGGCAAGAGACCCAGTACTTC.

The chain links TRBV9 to TRBJ2-5; 11 bases line up with TRBD1. The CDR3 has 16 amino acids. CDR1 and CDR2 from the germline V gene are SGDLS and YYNGEE. Germline trimming cut 2 bases from V and 4 bases from J; bases unmatched to any gene: 7. The CDR3 spells CASSVEGQGVGETQYF. CDR3 DNA sequence: TGTGCCAGCAGCGTGGAGGGACAGGGGGTAGGAGAGACCCAGTACTTC.

This sequence joins TRBV30 and TRBJ1-4, with D possibly TRBD1 on 6 matching bases. This CDR3 is 12 amino acids long. Germline lookup yields CDR1 GTSNPN and CDR2 SVGIG (reference sequence). The CDR3 DNA sequence: TGTGCAGGGGGGGTTTGGAATGAAAAACTGTTTTTT. Its protein product is CAGGVWNEKLFF.

The chain links TRBV6-1 to TRBJ2-3; TRBD1 agrees at 9 bases. Germline V gene data show CDR1 as MNHNS and CDR2 as SASEGT. V lost 2 bases, J lost 5 bases, and 5 bases stayed unmatched. The CDR3 runs 15 residues. The DNA of the CDR3 is TGTGCCAGCAGTGAAACACAGGGGGCAGAAGATACGCAGTATTTT. It encodes CASSETQGAEDTQYF.

The V and J genes are TRBV6-5 and TRBJ2-7; D gene uncertain. The germline CDR1 and CDR2 sequences are MNHEY and SVGAGI. Trimming pared 2 bases from V and 6 bases from J, leaving 11 bases between. CDR3 size: 13 residues. CDR3 sequence reads: CASSYALGSEQYF. CDR3 sequence (DNA): TGTGCCAGCAGTTACGCCCTAGGCTCCGAGCAGTACTTC.

DNA of the CDR3: TGTGCCAGCAAGGTCAGAGCAGTAATGGGTGTTTCCGGGGAGCTGTTTTTT. It yields the protein CASKVRAVMGVSGELFF. V gene TRBV2 combines with J gene TRBJ2-2; D uncertain. This CDR3 is 17 amino acids long. CDR1 and CDR2 from the germline V gene are SNHLY and FYNNEI. V lost 7 bases and J lost 6, with 24 bases in between.

The rearrangement joins TRBV2 to TRBJ2-1, with D possibly being TRBD1 (7 bases). CDR3 length: 14 residues. Germline-derived CDR1 and CDR2 are SNHLY and FYNNEI. V lost 3 bases, J lost 7 bases, and 13 bases lay in between. The DNA of the CDR3 is TGTGCCAGCAGTGACCCGACAGGGAGGAATGAGCAGTTCTTC. This gives the protein CASSDPTGRNEQFF.

The V and J genes are TRBV5-1 and TRBJ2-2; D possibly corresponds to TRBD2 (6 bases). The CDR3 contains 16 residues. The germline CDR1 and CDR2 sequences are SGHRS and YFSETQ. The V and J ends lost 0 bases and 8 bases respectively, with 17 bases between them. The CDR3 coding sequence is TGCGCCAGCAGCTTGGGGAGCGGGCCCTTTCCGGGGGAGCTGTTTTTT. It is translated as CASSLGSGPFPGELFF.

This clone showed up just once. The genes are TRBV6-5 and TRBJ1-5; TRBD1 is a possible D gene (5 bases). The CDR3 runs to 15 residues. V lost 6 bases, J lost 3 bases, and 15 bases lay in between. Looked up from germline, CDR1 is MNHEY and CDR2 is SVGAGI. This CDR3 is CASSRNQDNNQPQHF. CDR3 coding DNA: TGTGCCAGCAGCCGAAATCAGGACAACAATCAGCCCCAGCATTTT.

The V call is TRBV2, the J call TRBJ1-2; D gene unclear. V was shortened by 3 bases and J by 14 bases, with 22 bases between the two germline ends. Germline CDR1 and CDR2: SNHLY and FYNNEI. CDR3 length: 14 amino acids. This CDR3 is CASSDPGRGWRWTF. In nucleotides, the CDR3 is TGTGCCAGCAGTGATCCCGGCAGAGGGTGGAGGTGGACCTTC.

This clone was detected once. V is TRBV5-1 and J is TRBJ2-1, with D possibly being TRBD2 (6 bases). V lost 3 bases and J 8 bases, leaving 12 bases between the germline ends. Germline loops: CDR1 SGHRS, CDR2 YFSETQ. The CDR3 contains 13 residues. The chain's CDR3 is CASSSVTRDEQFF. The CDR3 coding sequence is TGCGCCAGCAGCTCGGTGACTAGAGATGAGCAGTTCTTC.

The V call is TRBV4-1, the J call TRBJ1-5; D gene ambiguous. The length of the CDR3 is 14 residues. Germline CDR1 and CDR2: MGHRA and YSYEKL. V was shortened by 1 base and J by 9 bases, with 13 bases between the two germline ends. CDR3 residues: CASSQAPQSGPQHF. CDR3 in DNA: TGCGCCAGCAGCCAAGCGCCTCAGTCTGGGCCCCAGCATTTT.

The V call is TRBV5-4, the J call TRBJ2-2; 7 nucleotides align to TRBD1. CDR3 size: 16 residues. CDR1 and CDR2 (germline): SGHNT, YYREEE (reference sequence). V shed 4 bases, J shed 1 base, and the junction held 7 bases outside the gene matches. The CDR3 region is CASSRQGMGNTGELFF. The CDR3 coding sequence is TGTGCCAGCAGCCGACAGGGAATGGGGAACACCGGGGAGCTGTTTTTT.

In regard to this clone: At one end, the junction sequence differs from germline, possibly due to a read error. The chain employs TRBV7-7 and TRBJ2-7; D possibly corresponds to TRBD1 (6 bases). The CDR3 is made up of 13 amino acids. CDR1 and CDR2 from the germline V gene are SSHAT and FNYEAQ (reference sequence). CDR3 coding DNA: TGTGCTAGCAGCCTCGACAGGAACTACGAGCAGTACTTC. Encoded protein: CASSLDRNYEQYF.

This chain links TRBV7-3 with TRBJ1-1, with 7 bases fitting TRBD1. V was pared by 5 bases and J by 1 base, with 1 base of the junction left unmatched. This CDR3 has 13 amino acids. Germline V gene data show CDR1 as SGHTA and CDR2 as FQGTGA. DNA of the CDR3: TGTGCCAGCAGCCGGGACAGGAACACTGAAGCTTTCTTT. It codes for CASSRDRNTEAFF.